This T cell receptor (beta chain) stems from a study of Ad26.COV2.S vaccination and SARS-CoV-2 variants. Clones were read by immunoSEQ multiplex PCR, and TCRdb kept only the in-frame ones, dropping some. The data contain roughly 300,000 clones, around nine tenths of them singletons. Treatment in this sample: roughly 19 received Ad26.COV2.S at low or high dose, single or two shots; about 5 received placebo; per-sample allocation not given. The investigators took samples on day 63 after the first vaccine or placebo injection. Whole-study findings and limits: Substantial post-vaccination breadth of spike-specific CD8+ and CD4+ T cell responses was reported.

Turning to this clone: Its antigen remains unknown.

The sequencing used peripheral blood, collected in a trial of Ad26.COV2.S vaccine versus placebo. The sequence was obtained from a person aged 18-60 years who received the Ad26.COV2.S COVID-19 vaccine or a placebo.

CDR3 DNA sequence: TGTGCCAGCAGCACCCCATCCAAGAACACTGAAGCTTTCTTT. As protein: CASSTPSKNTEAFF. The chain carries TRBV6-5 and TRBJ1-1; D is uncertain. Germline values: CDR1 MNHEY, CDR2 SVGAGI. The CDR3 runs to 14 residues. The V end lost 6 bases, the J end lost 1 base, and 12 bases lay between the germline ends.